The TCR beta chain described here comes from a study of post-analysis software for immune sequencing data. Whole-study context: Included courses were relapsing-remitting and secondary progressive multiple sclerosis; progressive-relapsing multiple sclerosis was also included. General study points: Relative to controls, patients had several TRBV segments at higher frequency, with TRBV5-6, TRBV5-1 and TRBV20-1 among these. The F measure placed samples prepared in the same batch into strongly shared clusters. The normalized Chao1 diversity of multiple sclerosis patients was significantly lower than that of controls.

This CDR3 has 14 amino acids. Germline trimming cut 7 bases from V and 3 bases from J; bases unmatched to any gene: 7. Many counts were recorded for this clonotype. Its target is not known. Carried by the TCR beta cDNA libraries were unique molecular identifiers. Out of roughly 0.95 to 11 million T cells, a few hundred thousand cDNA molecules were generated. TCRdb re-analysed the PCR reads in MiXCR, keeping a single row per CDR3 protein. The sample yields 170,000 or so distinct CDR3 sequences, roughly 31% seen once. The chain employs TRBV12-3 or TRBV12-4 and TRBJ2-5, with TRBD1 matching 8 bases. The sequencing input was blood. This clonotype was obtained from a girl aged 10-17 years with multiple sclerosis. The CDR3, as DNA: TGTGCCAGCACCCCGACAGGGGCTAAAGAGACCCAGTACTTC. It encodes CASTPTGAKETQYF.